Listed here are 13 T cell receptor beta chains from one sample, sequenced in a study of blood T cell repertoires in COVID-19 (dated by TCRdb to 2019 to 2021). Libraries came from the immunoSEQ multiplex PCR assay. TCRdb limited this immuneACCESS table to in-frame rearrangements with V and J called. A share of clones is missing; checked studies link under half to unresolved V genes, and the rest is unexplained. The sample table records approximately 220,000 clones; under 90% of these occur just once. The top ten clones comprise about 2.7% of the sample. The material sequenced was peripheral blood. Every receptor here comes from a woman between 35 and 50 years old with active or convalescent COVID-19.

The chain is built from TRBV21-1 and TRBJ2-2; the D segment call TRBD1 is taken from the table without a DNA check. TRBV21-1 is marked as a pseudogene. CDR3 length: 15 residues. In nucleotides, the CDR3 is TGTGCCAGCAGCAACCGGGACACCTACACCGGGGAGCTGTTTTTT. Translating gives CASSNRDTYTGELFF.

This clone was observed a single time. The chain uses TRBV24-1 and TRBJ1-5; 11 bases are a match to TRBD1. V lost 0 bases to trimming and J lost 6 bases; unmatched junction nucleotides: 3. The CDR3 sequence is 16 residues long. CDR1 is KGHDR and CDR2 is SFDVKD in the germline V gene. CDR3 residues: CATSDLRDRGCQPQHF. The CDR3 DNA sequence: TGTGCCACCAGTGATTTGAGGGACAGGGGGTGTCAGCCCCAGCATTTT.

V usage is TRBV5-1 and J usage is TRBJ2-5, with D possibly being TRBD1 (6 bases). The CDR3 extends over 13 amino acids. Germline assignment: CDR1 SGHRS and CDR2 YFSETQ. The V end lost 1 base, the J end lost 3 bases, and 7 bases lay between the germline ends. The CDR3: CASSLRQEETQYF. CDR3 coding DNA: TGCGCCAGCAGCTTGAGACAGGAAGAGACCCAGTACTTC.

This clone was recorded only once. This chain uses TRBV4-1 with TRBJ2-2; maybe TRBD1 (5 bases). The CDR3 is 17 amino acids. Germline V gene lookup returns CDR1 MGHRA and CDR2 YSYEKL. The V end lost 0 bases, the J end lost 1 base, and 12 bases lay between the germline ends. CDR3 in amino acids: CASSQDPTRGNTGELFF. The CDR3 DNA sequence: TGCGCCAGCAGCCAAGATCCGACAAGGGGGAACACCGGGGAGCTGTTTTTT.

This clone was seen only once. The CDR3 DNA sequence: TGTGCCAGCAGTTCCAGGGTGTTCCACGAGCAGTACTTC. This sequence encodes CASSSRVFHEQYF. The V gene is TRBV6-5, the J gene TRBJ2-7; D might be TRBD1 (5 bases). Germline V gene sequence: CDR1 MNHEY, CDR2 SVGAGI. The CDR3 spans 13 residues. V lost 4 bases and J lost 5, with 12 bases in between.

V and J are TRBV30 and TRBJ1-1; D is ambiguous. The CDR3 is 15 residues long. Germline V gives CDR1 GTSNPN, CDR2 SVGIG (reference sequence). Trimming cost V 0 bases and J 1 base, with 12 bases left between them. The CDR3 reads CAWSVILRQNTEAFF. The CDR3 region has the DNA TGTGCCTGGAGTGTGATCCTGCGGCAGAACACTGAAGCTTTCTTT.

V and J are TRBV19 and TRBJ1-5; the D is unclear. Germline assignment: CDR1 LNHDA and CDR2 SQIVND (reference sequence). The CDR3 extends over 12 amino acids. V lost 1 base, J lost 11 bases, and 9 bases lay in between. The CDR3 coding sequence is TGTGCCAGTAGTATAGTTAGCGGGGCCCAGCATTTT. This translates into CASSIVSGAQHF.

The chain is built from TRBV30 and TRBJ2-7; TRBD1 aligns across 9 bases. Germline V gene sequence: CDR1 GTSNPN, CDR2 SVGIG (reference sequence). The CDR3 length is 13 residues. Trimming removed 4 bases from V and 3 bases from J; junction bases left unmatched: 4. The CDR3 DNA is TGTGCCTGGAAGGGGACAGGGCGCTACGAGCAGTACTTC. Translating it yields CAWKGTGRYEQYF.

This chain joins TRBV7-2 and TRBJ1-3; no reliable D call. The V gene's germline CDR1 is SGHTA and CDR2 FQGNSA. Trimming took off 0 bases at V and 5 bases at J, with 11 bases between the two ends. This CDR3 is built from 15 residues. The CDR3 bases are TGTGCCAGCAGCTTAGCGGCCGGAGGTCGAAACACCATATATTTT. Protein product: CASSLAAGGRNTIYF.

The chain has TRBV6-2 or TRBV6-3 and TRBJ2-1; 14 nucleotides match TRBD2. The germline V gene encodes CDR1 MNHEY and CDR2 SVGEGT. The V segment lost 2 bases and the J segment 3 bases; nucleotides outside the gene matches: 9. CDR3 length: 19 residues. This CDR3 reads CASSYPTSGGAKVYNEQFF. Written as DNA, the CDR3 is TGTGCCAGCAGTTACCCGACTAGCGGGGGGGCCAAGGTCTACAATGAGCAGTTCTTC.

Here the CDR3 DNA reads TGCGCCAGCAGCTTGGAGGGGACTAATGAAAAACTGTTTTTT. It translates to CASSLEGTNEKLFF. The rearrangement uses TRBV5-1 and TRBJ1-4; weak D call: TRBD1 (5 bases). Trimming stripped 0 bases from V and 2 bases from J, with 5 bases between. Germline lookup yields CDR1 SGHRS and CDR2 YFSETQ. This CDR3 has 14 amino acids.

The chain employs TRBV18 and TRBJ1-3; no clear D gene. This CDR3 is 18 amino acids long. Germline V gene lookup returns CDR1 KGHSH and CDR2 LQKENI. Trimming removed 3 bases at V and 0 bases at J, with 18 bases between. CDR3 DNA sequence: TGTGCCAGCTCACCTCTCTCGTGGCAGATGGTCTCTGGAAACACCATATATTTT. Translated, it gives CASSPLSWQMVSGNTIYF.

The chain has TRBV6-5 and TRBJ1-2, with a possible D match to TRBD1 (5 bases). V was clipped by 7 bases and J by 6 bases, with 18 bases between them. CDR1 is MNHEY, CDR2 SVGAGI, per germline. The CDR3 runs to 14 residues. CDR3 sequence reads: CASNPGGDQNGYTF. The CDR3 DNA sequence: TGTGCCAGCAACCCCGGAGGGGACCAGAATGGCTACACCTTC.